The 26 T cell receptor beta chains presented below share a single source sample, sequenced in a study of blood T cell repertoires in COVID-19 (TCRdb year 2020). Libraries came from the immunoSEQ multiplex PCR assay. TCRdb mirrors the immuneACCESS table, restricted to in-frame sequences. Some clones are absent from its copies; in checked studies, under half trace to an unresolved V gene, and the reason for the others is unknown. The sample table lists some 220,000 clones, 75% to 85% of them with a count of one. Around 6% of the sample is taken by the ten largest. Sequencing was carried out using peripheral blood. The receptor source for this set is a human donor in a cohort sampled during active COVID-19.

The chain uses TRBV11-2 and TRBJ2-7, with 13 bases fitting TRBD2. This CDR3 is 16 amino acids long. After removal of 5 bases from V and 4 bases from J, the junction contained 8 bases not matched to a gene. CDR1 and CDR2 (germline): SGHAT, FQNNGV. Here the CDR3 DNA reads TGTGCCAGCAGCGCCCGGACTAGCGGGAGACGGTACGAGCAGTACTTC. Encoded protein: CASSARTSGRRYEQYF. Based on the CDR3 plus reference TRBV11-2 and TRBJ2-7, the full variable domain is EAGVAQSPRYKIIEKRQSVAFWCNPISGHATLYWYQQILGQGPKLLIQFQNNGVVDDSQLPKDRFSAERLKGVDSTLKIQPAKLEDSAVYLCASSARTSGRRYEQYFGPGTRLTVT.

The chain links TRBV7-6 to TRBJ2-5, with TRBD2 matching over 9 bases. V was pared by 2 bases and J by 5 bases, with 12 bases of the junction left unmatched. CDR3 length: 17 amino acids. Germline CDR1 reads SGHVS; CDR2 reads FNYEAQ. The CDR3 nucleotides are TGTGCCAGCAGCTTACGTGTAGCGGGAGTGGTTAAGGAGACCCAGTACTTC. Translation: CASSLRVAGVVKETQYF.

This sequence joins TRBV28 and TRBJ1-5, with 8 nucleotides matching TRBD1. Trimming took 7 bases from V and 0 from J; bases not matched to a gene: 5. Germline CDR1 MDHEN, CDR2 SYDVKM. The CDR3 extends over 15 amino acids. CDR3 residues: CASTNTGGSNQPQHF. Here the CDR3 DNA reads TGTGCCAGCACAAATACAGGGGGTAGCAATCAGCCCCAGCATTTT.

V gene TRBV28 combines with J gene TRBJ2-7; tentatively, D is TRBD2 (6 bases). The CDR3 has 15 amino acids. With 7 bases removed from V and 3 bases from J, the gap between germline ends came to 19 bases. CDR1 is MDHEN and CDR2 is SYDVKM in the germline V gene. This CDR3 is CASNDVGGLRYEQYF. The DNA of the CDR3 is TGTGCCAGCAACGATGTGGGGGGACTTCGCTACGAGCAGTACTTC. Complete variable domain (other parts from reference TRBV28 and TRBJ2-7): DVKVTQSSRYLVKRTGEKVFLECVQDMDHENMFWYRQDPGLGLRLIYFSYDVKMKEKGDIPEGYSVSREKKERFSLILESASTNQTSMYLCASNDVGGLRYEQYFGPGTRLTVT.

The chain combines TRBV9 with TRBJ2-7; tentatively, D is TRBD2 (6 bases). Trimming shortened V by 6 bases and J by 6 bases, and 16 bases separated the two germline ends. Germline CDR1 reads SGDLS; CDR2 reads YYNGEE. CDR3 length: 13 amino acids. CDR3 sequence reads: CASTPDLGGEQYF. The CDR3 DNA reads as TGTGCCAGCACTCCCGATTTGGGGGGCGAGCAGTACTTC. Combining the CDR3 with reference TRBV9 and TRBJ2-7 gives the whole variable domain DSGVTQTPKHLITATGQRVTLRCSPRSGDLSVYWYQQSLDQGLQFLIQYYNGEERAKGNILERFSAQQFPDLHSELNLSSLELGDSALYFCASTPDLGGEQYFGPGTRLTVT.

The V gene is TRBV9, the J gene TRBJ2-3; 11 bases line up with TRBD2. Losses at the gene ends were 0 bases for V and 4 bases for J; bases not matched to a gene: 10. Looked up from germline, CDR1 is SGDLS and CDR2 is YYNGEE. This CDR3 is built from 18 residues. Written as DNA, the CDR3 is TGTGCCAGCAGCGTAGTAGCGGGGGGGCGACTTGTGGCAGATACGCAGTATTTT. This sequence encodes CASSVVAGGRLVADTQYF.

The CDR3 protein is CATSLAGRSYNEQFF. The DNA of the CDR3 is TGTGCCACCAGTCTAGCGGGACGCTCCTACAATGAGCAGTTCTTC. The chain joins TRBV24-1 to TRBJ2-1, with TRBD2 matching 9 bases. The length of the CDR3 is 15 residues. Germline V gene lookup returns CDR1 KGHDR and CDR2 SFDVKD. V dropped 6 bases and J dropped 0; count of bases not matched to a gene: 2.

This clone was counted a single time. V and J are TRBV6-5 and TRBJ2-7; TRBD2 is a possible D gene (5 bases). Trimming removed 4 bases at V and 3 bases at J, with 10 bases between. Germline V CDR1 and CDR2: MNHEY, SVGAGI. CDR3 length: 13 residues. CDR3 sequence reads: CASSSEGLYEQYF. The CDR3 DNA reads TGTGCCAGCAGTTCCGAGGGCCTCTACGAGCAGTACTTC.

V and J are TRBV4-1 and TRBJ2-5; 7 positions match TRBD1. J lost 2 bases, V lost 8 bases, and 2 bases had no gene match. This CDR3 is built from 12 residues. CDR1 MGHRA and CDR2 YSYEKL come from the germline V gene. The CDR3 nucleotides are TGCGCCAGCCCGACAGGGCAAGAGACCCAGTACTTC. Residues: CASPTGQETQYF.

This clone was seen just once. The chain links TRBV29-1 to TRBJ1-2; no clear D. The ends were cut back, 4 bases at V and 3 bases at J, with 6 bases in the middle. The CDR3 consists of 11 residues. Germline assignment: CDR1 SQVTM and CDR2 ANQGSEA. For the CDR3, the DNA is TGCAGCGTTGTAGCCTACTATGGCTACACCTTC. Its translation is CSVVAYYGYTF.

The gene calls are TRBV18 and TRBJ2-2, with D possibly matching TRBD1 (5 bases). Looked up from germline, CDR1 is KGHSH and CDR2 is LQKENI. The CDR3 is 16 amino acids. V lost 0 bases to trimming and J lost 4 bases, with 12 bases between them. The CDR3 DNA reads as TGTGCCAGCTCACCACCGATTCAGGGCGTCACCGGGGAGCTGTTTTTT. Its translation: CASSPPIQGVTGELFF.

CDR3 DNA sequence: TGTGCCATCAGTGAGTCGGGACAGTTATTCACCCTCCACTTT. This translates into CAISESGQLFTLHF. The V call is TRBV10-3, the J call TRBJ1-6; 7 nucleotides agree with TRBD1. V lost 0 bases and J lost 14; bases outside the gene matches: 7. Germline-derived CDR1 and CDR2 are ENHRY and SYGVKD. The CDR3 has 14 residues.

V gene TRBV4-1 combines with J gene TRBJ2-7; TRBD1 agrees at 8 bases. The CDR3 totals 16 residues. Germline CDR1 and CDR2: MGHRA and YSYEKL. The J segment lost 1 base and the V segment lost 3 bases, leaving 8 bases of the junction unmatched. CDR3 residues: CASSQELGTGSYEQYF. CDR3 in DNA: TGCGCCAGCAGCCAGGAACTGGGGACAGGTTCCTACGAGCAGTACTTC.

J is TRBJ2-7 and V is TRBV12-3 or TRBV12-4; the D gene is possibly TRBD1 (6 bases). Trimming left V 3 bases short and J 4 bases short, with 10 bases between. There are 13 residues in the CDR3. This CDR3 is CASSLGRGYEQYF. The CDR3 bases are TGTGCCAGCAGTTTGGGCAGGGGATACGAGCAGTACTTC.

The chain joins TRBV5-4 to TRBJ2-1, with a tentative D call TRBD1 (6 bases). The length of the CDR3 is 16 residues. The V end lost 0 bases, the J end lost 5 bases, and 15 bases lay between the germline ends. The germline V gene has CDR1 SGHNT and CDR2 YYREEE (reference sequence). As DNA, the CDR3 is TGTGCCAGCAGCTTGGCTTTTGGGACACGAAACAATGAGCAGTTCTTC. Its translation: CASSLAFGTRNNEQFF.

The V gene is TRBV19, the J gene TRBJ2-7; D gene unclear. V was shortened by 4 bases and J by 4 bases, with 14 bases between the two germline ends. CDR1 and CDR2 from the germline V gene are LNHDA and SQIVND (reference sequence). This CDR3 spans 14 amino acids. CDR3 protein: CASSTTGPRYEQYF. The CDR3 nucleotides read TGTGCCAGTAGTACCACGGGTCCAAGGTACGAGCAGTACTTC.

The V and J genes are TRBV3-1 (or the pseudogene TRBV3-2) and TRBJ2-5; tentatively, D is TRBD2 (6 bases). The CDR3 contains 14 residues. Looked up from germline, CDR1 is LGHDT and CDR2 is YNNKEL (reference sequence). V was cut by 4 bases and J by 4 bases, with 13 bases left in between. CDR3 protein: CASSPGVGGETQYF. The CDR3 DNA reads TGTGCCAGCAGCCCGGGAGTCGGGGGAGAGACCCAGTACTTC.

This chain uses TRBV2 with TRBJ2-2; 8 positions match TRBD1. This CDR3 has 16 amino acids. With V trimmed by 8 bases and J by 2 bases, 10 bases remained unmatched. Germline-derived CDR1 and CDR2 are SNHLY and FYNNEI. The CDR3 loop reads CASSFIGTGNTGELFF. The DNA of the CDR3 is TGTGCCAGCTCCTTCATTGGGACAGGAAACACCGGGGAGCTGTTTTTT.

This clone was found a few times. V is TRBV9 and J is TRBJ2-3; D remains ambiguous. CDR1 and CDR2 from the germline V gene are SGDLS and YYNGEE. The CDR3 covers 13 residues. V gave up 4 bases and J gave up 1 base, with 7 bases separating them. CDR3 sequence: CASSPLGTDTQYF. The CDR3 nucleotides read TGTGCCAGCAGCCCTCTTGGCACAGATACGCAGTATTTT.

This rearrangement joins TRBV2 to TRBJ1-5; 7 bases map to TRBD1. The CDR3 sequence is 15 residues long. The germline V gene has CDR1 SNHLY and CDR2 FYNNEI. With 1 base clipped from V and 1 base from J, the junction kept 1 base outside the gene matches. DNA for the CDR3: TGTGCCAGCAGTGAAGGCAGGGGGAGCAATCAGCCCCAGCATTTT. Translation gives CASSEGRGSNQPQHF.

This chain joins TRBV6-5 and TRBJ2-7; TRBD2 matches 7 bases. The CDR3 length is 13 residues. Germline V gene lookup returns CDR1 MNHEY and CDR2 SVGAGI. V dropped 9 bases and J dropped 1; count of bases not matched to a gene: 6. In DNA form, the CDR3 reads TGTGCCAGTTCAGCGGGGCGGTCCTACGAGCAGTACTTC. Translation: CASSAGRSYEQYF.

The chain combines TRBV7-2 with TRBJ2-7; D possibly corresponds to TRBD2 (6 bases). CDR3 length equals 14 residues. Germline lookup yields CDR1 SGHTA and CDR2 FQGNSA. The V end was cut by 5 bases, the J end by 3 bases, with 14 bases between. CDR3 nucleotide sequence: TGTGCCAGCAGCATCGGGACTCGTAACTACGAGCAGTACTTC. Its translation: CASSIGTRNYEQYF.

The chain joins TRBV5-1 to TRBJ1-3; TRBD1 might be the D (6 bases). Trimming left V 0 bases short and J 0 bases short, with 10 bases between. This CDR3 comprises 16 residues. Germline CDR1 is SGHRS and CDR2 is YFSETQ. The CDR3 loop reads CASSLGDTYSGNTIYF. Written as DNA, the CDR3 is TGCGCCAGCAGCTTGGGGGACACCTACTCTGGAAACACCATATATTTT.

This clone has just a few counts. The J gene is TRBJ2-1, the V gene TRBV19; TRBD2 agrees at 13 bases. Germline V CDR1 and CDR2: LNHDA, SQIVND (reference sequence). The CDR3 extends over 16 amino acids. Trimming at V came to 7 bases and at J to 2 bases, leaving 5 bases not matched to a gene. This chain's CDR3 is CASIGGTSGAYNEQFF. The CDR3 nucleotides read TGTGCCAGTATTGGTGGGACTAGCGGGGCCTACAATGAGCAGTTCTTC.

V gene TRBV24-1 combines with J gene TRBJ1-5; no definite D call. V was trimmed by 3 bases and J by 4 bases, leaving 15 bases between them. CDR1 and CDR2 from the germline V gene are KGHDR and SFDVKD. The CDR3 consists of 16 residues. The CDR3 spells CATSDPRGGLNQPQHF. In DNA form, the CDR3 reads TGTGCCACCAGTGATCCCCGCGGAGGTTTGAATCAGCCCCAGCATTTT.

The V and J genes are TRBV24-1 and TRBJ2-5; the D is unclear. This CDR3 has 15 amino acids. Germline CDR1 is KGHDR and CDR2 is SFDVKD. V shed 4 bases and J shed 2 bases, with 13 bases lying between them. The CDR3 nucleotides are TGTGCCACCAGTGACCCCACACCAAATCAAGAGACCCAGTACTTC. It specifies CATSDPTPNQETQYF.